The 32 T cell receptor beta chains below all came from one sample that was sequenced in a study of glioma-infiltrating T cells. Using RNA template, CDR3s of TCR alpha and beta were amplified with iRepertoire arm-PCR. TCRdb redid the calling of the multiplex PCR reads with MiXCR, one entry per CDR3 protein. This sample has over 120,000 distinct CDR3 sequences, with around 42% found just once. Sequencing was performed on glioma tissue, nonneoplastic brain tissue, or PBMCs (not recorded which). The origin of the receptors is a human donor with low-grade glioma or glioblastoma, undergoing nonglioma brain surgery, or in good health (not recorded which).

This clonotype was seen more than once but under ten times. The chain employs TRBV25-1 and TRBJ1-2; TRBD1 matches at 8 bases. The V gene end was trimmed by 2 bases and the J gene end by 0 bases; junction bases not matched to a gene: 2. CDR3 length equals 15 residues. The germline V gene has CDR1 MGHDK and CDR2 SYGVNS. CDR3 in DNA: TGTGCCAGCAGTGAACTGACAGGGGCTAACTATGGCTACACCTTC. Translating gives CASSELTGANYGYTF.

The V call is TRBV6-5, the J call TRBJ2-7; no firm D call. Trimming removed 5 bases at V and 4 bases at J, with 15 bases between. The CDR3 extends over 14 amino acids. CDR1 is MNHEY, CDR2 SVGAGI, per germline. The CDR3 nucleotides read TGTGCCAGCAGTGAAGGTCCCCCACCTTACGAGCAGTACTTC. Translation gives CASSEGPPPYEQYF.

The CDR3 coding sequence is TGTGCCAGCAGTCTGGAACCCCCTAATTGGGAGCAGTTCTTC. Translated, it gives CASSLEPPNWEQFF. This chain joins TRBV6-1 and TRBJ2-1; D remains unclear. Germline CDR1 reads MNHNS; CDR2 reads SASEGT. The CDR3 has 14 amino acids. Between the trimmed V and J ends, which lost 5 bases and 10 bases, there was a span of 18 bases.

The V call is TRBV7-2, the J call TRBJ2-7; D gene uncertain. Germline V CDR1 and CDR2: SGHTA, FQGNSA. CDR3 length: 14 residues. Trimming took 5 bases from V and 5 from J, leaving 16 bases between them. The CDR3 nucleotides are TGTGCCAGCAGCCCAAAGATTGGGGTAGACGAGCAGTACTTC. Its translation: CASSPKIGVDEQYF.

The chain uses TRBV7-2 and TRBJ2-7, with 11 bases fitting TRBD2. Trimming removed 5 bases from V and 9 bases from J; junction bases left unmatched: 18. CDR3 length equals 17 residues. Germline-derived CDR1 and CDR2 are SGHTA and FQGNSA. The CDR3 DNA is TGTGCCAGCAGCCGTTGGACTAGCGGGTCATATTACGACGGGCAGTACTTC. Its translation: CASSRWTSGSYYDGQYF.

The CDR3 DNA is TGTGCCAGCAGTGAGTCCGGGACAGGGCTGGACGAGCAGTACTTC. The encoded protein is CASSESGTGLDEQYF. This chain connects TRBV6-1 to TRBJ2-7; TRBD1 matches 9 bases. Germline V gene lookup returns CDR1 MNHNS and CDR2 SASEGT. J gave up 5 bases and V 3 bases, and 8 bases lay outside the gene matches. This CDR3 has 15 residues.

This clonotype came up once. The gene calls are TRBV24-1 and TRBJ1-1, with D possibly matching TRBD1 (5 bases). The CDR3 length is 13 residues. Germline V gene lookup returns CDR1 KGHDR and CDR2 SFDVKD. V was trimmed by 11 bases and J by 4 bases, leaving 16 bases between them. CDR3 residues: CASSWGMATEAFF. The CDR3 bases are TGTGCCAGCAGCTGGGGCATGGCCACTGAAGCTTTCTTT.

This clonotype has only a few counts. The chain links TRBV11-2 to TRBJ2-3; 8 nucleotides align to TRBD1. The germline gives CDR1 SGHAT, CDR2 FQNNGV. The CDR3 runs 14 residues. V lost 5 bases, J lost 4 bases, and 5 bases stayed unmatched. The CDR3 here is CASSATGAADTQYF. CDR3 DNA sequence: TGTGCCAGCAGCGCGACAGGGGCAGCAGATACGCAGTATTTT.

This clonotype showed up many times. The gene calls are TRBV6-1 and TRBJ2-5; 7 positions match TRBD1. This CDR3 region has 12 residues. Unmatched junction bases numbered 5, after V lost 8 bases and J lost 5 bases. The germline CDR1 and CDR2 sequences are MNHNS and SASEGT. CDR3 bases: TGTGCCAGCCTTGGGACAGTTGAGACCCAGTACTTC. Translated: CASLGTVETQYF.

V and J are TRBV27 and TRBJ1-2; TRBD1 might be the D (5 bases). Germline CDR1 reads MNHEY; CDR2 reads SMNVEV (reference sequence). The CDR3 has 13 amino acids. Deletions cut 8 bases from V and 6 bases from J, with 16 bases between. The CDR3 spells CASGRDRRDGYTF. The CDR3 DNA follows: TGTGCCAGCGGCCGGGACCGCCGGGATGGCTACACCTTC.

This rearrangement joins TRBV20-1 to TRBJ2-1, with TRBD2 identical over 10 bases. This CDR3 region has 16 residues. Per the germline V gene, CDR1 is DFQATT and CDR2 is SNEGSKA (reference sequence). The junction had 8 bases not matched to a gene; V was cut back by 0 bases and J by 6 bases. CDR3: CSARDKSGGAVNEQFF. As DNA, the CDR3 is TGCAGTGCTAGAGATAAGAGCGGGGGGGCTGTCAATGAGCAGTTCTTC.

The chain has TRBV2 and TRBJ2-5, with D perhaps assigned TRBD1 or TRBD2 (6 bases each). Germline V gene sequence: CDR1 SNHLY, CDR2 FYNNEI. V shed 8 bases and J shed 2 bases, with 15 bases lying between them. This CDR3 comprises 14 residues. CDR3 amino acids: CASLKQGGQETQYF. The CDR3 DNA is TGTGCCAGCCTGAAACAGGGAGGACAAGAGACCCAGTACTTC.

This clonotype was seen at least ten times. The V gene is TRBV6-2 or TRBV6-3, the J gene TRBJ1-5, with TRBD1 as a possible D gene (6 bases). The CDR3 is 17 amino acids. Trimming left V 5 bases short and J 0 bases short, with 17 bases between. Germline V lookup: CDR1 MNHEY, CDR2 SVGEGT. This chain's CDR3 is CASSRERDTYSNQPQHF. CDR3 bases: TGTGCCAGCAGTCGAGAACGGGACACCTATAGCAATCAGCCCCAGCATTTT.

Only a few counts were recorded for this clonotype. The chain couples TRBV7-2 to TRBJ2-3; D remains unclear. Germline CDR1 is SGHTA and CDR2 is FQGNSA. V shed 1 base and J shed 6 bases, with 11 bases lying between them. The CDR3 has 14 amino acids. The CDR3 here is CASSLGLPYDTQYF. The CDR3 DNA reads as TGTGCCAGCAGCTTAGGCCTCCCTTACGATACGCAGTATTTT.

The chain links TRBV7-3 to TRBJ1-1; D gene unclear. V lost 1 base and J 0 bases, leaving 3 bases between the germline ends. The CDR3 extends over 13 amino acids. CDR1 is SGHTA and CDR2 is FQGTGA in the germline V gene. CDR3 bases: TGTGCCAGCAGCTTAAGCGTGAACACTGAAGCTTTCTTT. Its protein product is CASSLSVNTEAFF.

This clonotype was found many times. The chain joins TRBV28 to TRBJ2-3; TRBD2 matches 12 bases. V lost 5 bases to trimming and J lost 1 base; unmatched junction nucleotides: 7. From germline, CDR1 is MDHEN and CDR2 SYDVKM. The CDR3 has 17 amino acids. Here the CDR3 DNA reads TGTGCCAGCAGTCAATCACTAGCGGGAGGAGGCACAGATACGCAGTATTTT. It specifies CASSQSLAGGGTDTQYF.

This chain uses TRBV6-1 with TRBJ1-2; D remains ambiguous. The CDR3 is 11 residues long. Trimming took 10 bases from V and 3 from J, leaving 9 bases between them. Germline CDR1 MNHNS, CDR2 SASEGT. CDR3: CATSSDYGYTF. CDR3 nucleotide sequence: TGTGCCACTTCAAGCGACTATGGCTACACCTTC.

This clonotype appeared a few times. The rearrangement links TRBV6-1 to TRBJ1-2; the D gene is possibly TRBD1 (6 bases). Trimming took off 5 bases at V and 4 bases at J, with 17 bases between the two ends. Germline CDR1 MNHNS, CDR2 SASEGT. CDR3 size: 15 residues. The CDR3 sequence is CASSRPSDSFYGYTF. CDR3 coding DNA: TGTGCCAGCAGTCGCCCTTCGGACAGCTTCTATGGCTACACCTTC.

This clonotype appeared many times. The chain joins TRBV6-1 to TRBJ2-3, with TRBD2 matching 13 bases. Germline V gene lookup returns CDR1 MNHNS and CDR2 SASEGT. The CDR3 length is 18 residues. Unmatched junction bases numbered 11, after V lost 6 bases and J lost 2 bases. The DNA of the CDR3 is TGTGCCAGCAGCACGGCAATGGGACTAGCGGGGACCACAGATACGCAGTATTTT. It encodes CASSTAMGLAGTTDTQYF.

There are a few counts of this clonotype. This chain uses TRBV7-2 with TRBJ1-5; maybe TRBD1 (6 bases). The CDR3 has 15 residues. Germline CDR1 and CDR2: SGHTA and FQGNSA. The V and J ends lost 4 bases and 1 base respectively, with 11 bases between them. CDR3 nucleotides: TGTGCCAGCAGCTACCAGACAGGCAGCAATCAGCCCCAGCATTTT. Its protein product is CASSYQTGSNQPQHF.

The rearrangement joins TRBV6-6 to TRBJ1-4; D is uncertain. This CDR3 is 16 amino acids long. V was pared by 0 bases and J by 5 bases, with 13 bases between. The germline CDR1 and CDR2 sequences are MNHNY and SVGAGI (reference sequence). DNA of the CDR3: TGTGCCAGCAGTTACTCGAATCTGGGGAGCAATGAAAAACTGTTTTTT. Residues: CASSYSNLGSNEKLFF.

The rearrangement links TRBV7-3 to TRBJ2-2, with a weak D call TRBD2 (5 bases). The CDR3 covers 15 residues. Germline CDR1 is SGHTA and CDR2 is FQGTGA. With 2 bases removed from V and 6 bases from J, the gap between germline ends came to 13 bases. The CDR3: CASSLDSTGAGELFF. Written as DNA, the CDR3 is TGTGCCAGCAGCTTAGATTCAACCGGGGCCGGGGAGCTGTTTTTT.

V and J are TRBV20-1 and TRBJ2-7; a weak D match, TRBD1 (6 bases). Trimming shortened V by 5 bases and J by 5 bases, and 22 bases separated the two germline ends. The CDR3 covers 15 residues. CDR1 DFQATT and CDR2 SNEGSKA come from the germline V gene (reference sequence). The CDR3 coding sequence is TGCAGTGCTCGACAAGCAAAAACAGGGCTGGACGAGCAGTACTTC. It is translated as CSARQAKTGLDEQYF.

This clonotype has only a few counts. V usage is TRBV6-2 or TRBV6-3 and J usage is TRBJ2-7; the match to TRBD1 covers 11 bases. This CDR3 has 16 amino acids. Looked up from germline, CDR1 is MNHEY and CDR2 is SVGEGT. V lost 2 bases, J lost 5 bases, and 8 bases stayed unmatched. The CDR3: CASSYAWTGGGHEQYF. In DNA form, the CDR3 reads TGTGCCAGCAGTTACGCCTGGACAGGGGGCGGCCACGAGCAGTACTTC.

In the case of this clonotype: One end of the junction is discordant with germline, which a read error may explain. J is TRBJ2-5 and V is TRBV7-2; D is possibly TRBD2 (7 bases). This CDR3 has 15 amino acids. The germline V gene has CDR1 SGHTA and CDR2 FQGNSA. The CDR3 coding sequence is TGTGCCCGCAGCTTAATGGGTGGGGGGGCAGAGACCCAGTACTTC. Protein sequence: CARSLMGGGAETQYF.

The V and J genes are TRBV6-6 and TRBJ2-7; no firm D call. The CDR3 contains 13 residues. V was pared by 2 bases and J by 6 bases, with 11 bases between. In germline, CDR1 is MNHNY, CDR2 SVGAGI (reference sequence). CDR3 coding DNA: TGTGCCAGCAGTTACCCGATCCTTGGCGAGCAGTACTTC. Encoded protein: CASSYPILGEQYF.

The V call is TRBV6-2 or TRBV6-3, the J call TRBJ2-1, with TRBD2 as a possible D gene (5 bases). The CDR3 is 18 amino acids. Per the germline V gene, CDR1 is MNHEY and CDR2 is SVGEGT. Trimming stripped 0 bases from V and 0 bases from J, with 15 bases between. The CDR3 loop reads CASSYSIGRASSYNEQFF. The CDR3 DNA reads as TGTGCCAGCAGTTACTCGATTGGGCGGGCGAGCTCCTACAATGAGCAGTTCTTC.

Comment on this clonotype: At one boundary the junction diverges from the germline segment, which might be a read error. The gene calls are TRBV6-5 and TRBJ2-7; the D call may be TRBD1 or TRBD2 (5 bases each). CDR1 and CDR2 (germline): MNHEY, SVGAGI. This CDR3 contains 14 residues. In nucleotides, the CDR3 is TGTGGCAGCAGTACCGGGACCAGCCCTGGCGAGCAGTACTTC. Its translation: CGSSTGTSPGEQYF.

V is TRBV2 and J is TRBJ2-5; D perhaps matches TRBD1 (6 bases). CDR1 and CDR2 (germline): SNHLY, FYNNEI. V shed 4 bases and J shed 7 bases, with 16 bases lying between them. The CDR3 has 14 amino acids. DNA for the CDR3: TGTGCCAGCAGTGTCCGGGACAACGTGGGGACCCAGTACTTC. The encoded protein is CASSVRDNVGTQYF.

V gene TRBV2 combines with J gene TRBJ1-5, with TRBD1 as a possible D gene (5 bases). Trimming stripped 6 bases from V and 7 bases from J, with 13 bases between. Germline lookup yields CDR1 SNHLY and CDR2 FYNNEI. The CDR3 length is 13 residues. The CDR3 DNA sequence: TGTGCCAGCAGGCAGGGTATTGGGCAGCCCCAGCATTTT. It codes for CASRQGIGQPQHF.

This chain uses TRBV4-1 with TRBJ1-2; D unclear. This CDR3 is built from 16 residues. The V end was cut by 3 bases, the J end by 0 bases, with 14 bases between. Germline V gene data show CDR1 as MGHRA and CDR2 as YSYEKL. CDR3 sequence: CASSHPLLIPNYGYTF. Written as DNA, the CDR3 is TGCGCCAGCAGCCATCCGTTGCTGATACCTAACTATGGCTACACCTTC.

The chain has TRBV6-4 and TRBJ1-1; the D is unclear. V gave up 6 bases and J gave up 2 bases, with 16 bases separating them. Germline CDR1 is MRHNA and CDR2 is SNTAGT. CDR3 length: 15 amino acids. The CDR3 DNA is TGTGCCAGCAGAGTAACGGGTGAAGGAAACACTGAAGCTTTCTTT. Protein sequence: CASRVTGEGNTEAFF.